A single sample gave rise to the 21 T cell receptor beta chains below, sequenced in a study of shared clonotypes between healthy human individuals. Sequencing was performed with immunoSEQ multiplex PCR; in TCRdb, only in-frame clones are kept and a portion is missing. Of about 450,000 clones listed, roughly 77% are singletons. The sequenced sample consisted of PBMCs. The source of these receptors is a woman aged 35 to 49 in good health. Some clones in this sample may be carry-over from other donors' samples.

Worth noting for this clone: At one boundary the junction diverges from the germline segment, which might be a read error. The chain employs TRBV2 and TRBJ2-5; D unresolved. The CDR3 has 13 amino acids. The germline gives CDR1 SNHLY, CDR2 FYNNEI. In nucleotides, the CDR3 is TGTGCCAGCAGTGAGCAGGTTCAAGGGACCCAGTACTTC. Protein: CASSEQVQGTQYF. The variable domain in full, with the rest retrieved from reference TRBV2 and TRBJ2-5, is EPEVTQTPSHQVTQMGQEVILRCVPISNHLYFYWYRQILGQKVEFLVSFYNNEISEKSEIFDDQFSVERPDGSNFTLKIRSTKLEDSAMYFCASSEQVQGTQYFGPGTRLLVL.

In the case of this clone: The same CDR3 can be traced to other DNA sequences in this sample. This chain connects TRBV6-5 to TRBJ1-1, with D unclear. V gave up 2 bases and J gave up 2 bases, with 6 bases separating them. The CDR3 covers 13 residues. Per germline, CDR1 MNHEY and CDR2 SVGAGI. CDR3 sequence (DNA): TGTGCCAGCAGTTACGGGCCTAACACTGAAGCTTTCTTT. This gives the protein CASSYGPNTEAFF.

The V and J genes are TRBV7-9 and TRBJ1-1, with a possible D match to TRBD1 (5 bases). The CDR3 totals 15 residues. Trimming took off 1 base at V and 6 bases at J, with 15 bases between the two ends. The germline V gene encodes CDR1 SEHNR and CDR2 FQNEAQ (reference sequence). The CDR3 protein is CASSLVEGPRPEAFF. Here the CDR3 DNA reads TGTGCCAGCAGCTTAGTTGAGGGACCGCGTCCTGAAGCTTTCTTT.

The chain carries TRBV10-3 and TRBJ2-3; D remains ambiguous. Germline V gene sequence: CDR1 ENHRY, CDR2 SYGVKD. Trimming pared 4 bases from V and 5 bases from J, leaving 10 bases between. There are 13 residues in the CDR3. Written as DNA, the CDR3 is TGTGCCATCAGTGCCCCGCGGCTAGATACGCAGTATTTT. Protein sequence: CAISAPRLDTQYF.

The chain uses TRBV19 and TRBJ1-1; D unclear. V lost 7 bases and J lost 4, with 19 bases in between. The germline V gene encodes CDR1 LNHDA and CDR2 SQIVND (reference sequence). This CDR3 spans 15 amino acids. The CDR3 is CASNEGLSEGTEAFF. DNA of the CDR3: TGTGCCAGTAACGAGGGTCTGAGTGAGGGCACTGAAGCTTTCTTT. Full variable domain (missing parts from reference TRBV19 and TRBJ1-1): DGGITQSPKYLFRKEGQNVTLSCEQNLNHDAMYWYRQDPGQGLRLIYYSQIVNDFQKGDIAEGYSVSREKKESFPLTVTSAQKNPTAFYLCASNEGLSEGTEAFFGQGTRLTVV.

V and J are TRBV5-4 and TRBJ2-3; D is possibly TRBD2 (6 bases). The ends were cut back, 4 bases at V and 3 bases at J, with 12 bases in the middle. The germline gives CDR1 SGHNT, CDR2 YYREEE (reference sequence). The CDR3 is 14 amino acids. This chain's CDR3 is CASSGVRETDTQYF. In nucleotides, the CDR3 is TGTGCCAGCAGCGGAGTACGGGAGACAGATACGCAGTATTTT.

This sequence joins TRBV27 and TRBJ2-2; 14 bases line up with TRBD2. V dropped 3 bases and J dropped 7; count of bases not matched to a gene: 4. Germline V lookup: CDR1 MNHEY, CDR2 SMNVEV (reference sequence). CDR3 length equals 16 residues. The CDR3 DNA is TGTGCCAGCAGTTTGCTCGGGACTAGCGGGAGCGGGGAGCTGTTTTTT. This translates into CASSLLGTSGSGELFF.

The chain employs TRBV28 and TRBJ1-2, with a weak D call TRBD1 (6 bases). V lost 5 bases to trimming and J lost 6 bases, with 10 bases between them. Germline V CDR1 and CDR2: MDHEN, SYDVKM. This CDR3 is 12 amino acids long. The CDR3 coding sequence is TGTGCCAGCAGTACCCAGGGGCATGGCTACACCTTC. Translation: CASSTQGHGYTF.

This chain links TRBV5-5 with TRBJ2-1; tentatively, D is TRBD2 (6 bases). Germline V gene data show CDR1 as SGHKS and CDR2 as YYEKEE (reference sequence). CDR3 length: 15 residues. V dropped 3 bases and J dropped 5 bases, with 15 bases sitting between them. CDR3 residues: CASSSEGTLHNEQFF. Here the CDR3 DNA reads TGTGCCAGCAGCTCGGAGGGGACGCTGCACAATGAGCAGTTCTTC.

The V call is TRBV15, the J call TRBJ2-3, with D unresolved. The CDR3 runs 14 residues. Trimming stripped 1 base from V and 3 bases from J, with 8 bases between. Germline-derived CDR1 and CDR2 are LNHNV and YYDKDF (reference sequence). The CDR3 sequence: CATSRATLTDTQYF. DNA for the CDR3: TGTGCCACCAGCAGAGCAACTCTAACAGATACGCAGTATTTT.

V gene TRBV5-4 combines with J gene TRBJ2-4; no clear D. CDR1 SGHNT and CDR2 YYREEE come from the germline V gene (reference sequence). Deletions cut 0 bases from V and 0 bases from J, with 4 bases between. The CDR3 is made up of 14 amino acids. Written as DNA, the CDR3 is TGTGCCAGCAGCTTGGTTGTAGCCAAAAACATTCAGTACTTC. Translated: CASSLVVAKNIQYF.

This clone was observed a single time. This chain connects TRBV21-1 to TRBJ1-2; the table names TRBD1, a call not compared with the DNA. TRBV21-1 is noted as a pseudogene. The CDR3 is 14 residues long. CDR3 nucleotide sequence: TGTGCCAGCAGCGTTGGACAGGGCCCGGGTGGCTACACCTTC. This codes for CASSVGQGPGGYTF.

The chain recombines TRBV5-4 with TRBJ2-7; perhaps TRBD1 as D (6 bases). This CDR3 contains 13 residues. Trimming removed 0 bases at V and 6 bases at J, with 10 bases between. Germline V gives CDR1 SGHNT, CDR2 YYREEE (reference sequence). The CDR3 reads CASSLVAGAEQYF. The CDR3 region has the DNA TGTGCCAGCAGCTTGGTGGCAGGGGCCGAGCAGTACTTC.

This sequence joins TRBV30 and TRBJ2-7; a weak D match, TRBD2 (7 bases). The CDR3 length is 15 residues. V lost 3 bases and J lost 6, with 21 bases in between. The germline V gene encodes CDR1 GTSNPN and CDR2 SVGIG (reference sequence). The CDR3 nucleotides read TGTGCCTGGAGCGCCGGGGGGCGGGACGGGGGCGAGCAGTACTTC. Its protein product is CAWSAGGRDGGEQYF.

The J gene is TRBJ2-7, the V gene TRBV5-6; possibly TRBD2 for D (5 bases). Trimming took off 0 bases at V and 7 bases at J, with 17 bases between the two ends. Germline CDR1 is SGHDT and CDR2 is YYEEEE. This CDR3 contains 15 residues. CDR3 nucleotide sequence: TGTGCCAGCAGCTTGGATCCGGGTAGCGCGTGGGAGCAGTACTTC. It translates to CASSLDPGSAWEQYF.

This clone was picked up one time. V and J are TRBV19 and TRBJ2-5; D is unresolved. CDR1 and CDR2 (germline): LNHDA, SQIVND (reference sequence). V lost 5 bases, J lost 0 bases, and 7 bases lay in between. The CDR3 extends over 13 amino acids. The CDR3 loop reads CASSPGHQETQYF. The CDR3 DNA reads as TGTGCCAGTAGTCCCGGACACCAAGAGACCCAGTACTTC.

The rearrangement links TRBV6-6 to TRBJ2-7; 7 bases are a match to TRBD1. J lost 3 bases, V lost 10 bases, and 6 bases had no gene match. In germline, CDR1 is MNHNY, CDR2 SVGAGI (reference sequence). This CDR3 has 12 residues. CDR3 bases: TGTGCCATACGGACAGGAGACTACGAGCAGTACTTC. The encoded protein is CAIRTGDYEQYF.

The chain has TRBV7-2 and TRBJ2-3; D unresolved. CDR1 SGHTA and CDR2 FQGNSA come from the germline V gene. CDR3 length: 15 residues. Between the trimmed V and J ends, which lost 0 bases and 0 bases, there was a span of 7 bases. CDR3 DNA sequence: TGTGCCAGCAGCTTAGCGGCTGCTAGCACAGATACGCAGTATTTT. It is translated as CASSLAAASTDTQYF.

The V call is TRBV2, the J call TRBJ2-7; no firm D call. V shed 4 bases and J shed 2 bases, with 15 bases lying between them. Per the germline V gene, CDR1 is SNHLY and CDR2 is FYNNEI. The CDR3 runs 15 residues. DNA for the CDR3: TGTGCCAGCAGTGGGGAAGGGTTGGTCACCTACGAGCAGTACTTC. As protein: CASSGEGLVTYEQYF.

The rearrangement joins TRBV11-3 to TRBJ2-7, with no clear D. The CDR3 consists of 13 residues. V was cut by 5 bases and J by 6 bases, with 14 bases left in between. Germline V CDR1 and CDR2: SGHNT, YENEEA. CDR3 in DNA: TGTGCCAGCAGCCCACCGTCGTCCGCCGAGCAGTACTTC. Translated: CASSPPSSAEQYF.

For this clone: The same CDR3 also results from other DNA sequences found in this sample. CDR3 nucleotide sequence: TGTGCCAGCAGTTACCGAACAGGGAACACTGAAGCTTTCTTT. Protein sequence: CASSYRTGNTEAFF. This sequence joins TRBV6-5 and TRBJ1-1; the D gene is possibly TRBD1 (5 bases). Trimming removed 2 bases at V and 1 base at J, with 8 bases between. Germline lookup yields CDR1 MNHEY and CDR2 SVGAGI. This CDR3 has 14 amino acids.